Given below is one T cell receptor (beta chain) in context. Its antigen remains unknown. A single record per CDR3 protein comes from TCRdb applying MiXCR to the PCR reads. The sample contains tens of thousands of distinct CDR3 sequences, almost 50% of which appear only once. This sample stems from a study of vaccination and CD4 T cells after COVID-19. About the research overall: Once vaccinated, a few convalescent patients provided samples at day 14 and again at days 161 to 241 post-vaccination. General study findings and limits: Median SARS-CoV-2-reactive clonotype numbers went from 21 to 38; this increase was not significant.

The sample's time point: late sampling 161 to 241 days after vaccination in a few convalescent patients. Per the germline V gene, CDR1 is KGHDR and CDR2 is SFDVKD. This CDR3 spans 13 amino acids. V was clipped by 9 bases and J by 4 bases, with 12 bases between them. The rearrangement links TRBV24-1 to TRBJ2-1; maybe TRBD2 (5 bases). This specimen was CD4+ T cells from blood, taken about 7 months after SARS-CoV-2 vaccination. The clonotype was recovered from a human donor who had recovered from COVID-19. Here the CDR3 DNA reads TGTGCCACCCGGTCTCCGGGGTACAATGAGCAGTTCTTC. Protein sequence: CATRSPGYNEQFF.